These T cell receptor beta chains were read from a single sample in a study of PD-L1 blockade in urothelial cancer. Sequencing used immunoSEQ multiplex PCR; TCRdb keeps in-frame clones, though not all of them. Among more than 40,000 clones listed, more than 75% were seen once. The specimen comprised PBMCs, sampled around atezolizumab (anti-PD-L1) treatment. The receptors here all came from a woman aged 60-70 years with urothelial cancer. The CDR3 runs from the conserved cysteine through the conserved F or W.

V,CDR3
TRBV7-9,CASSLTGGSTDTQYF
TRBV5-8,CASSLGGVSTDTQYF
TRBV28,CASSLVWGGDGNTEAFF
TRBV10-2,CASSRTGIGNTIYF
TRBV5-1,CASSRERAATGADEQFF
TRBV18,CASSHEQRTYEQYF
TRBV7-2,CASSLEGTSGIRNEQFF
TRBV7-8,CASSPAAAGGDTQHF
TRBV7-9,CASSLGTSEARGQYF
TRBV10-3,CAITPGQGLFYGYTF